This T cell receptor beta chain was identified during a study of blood T cell repertoires in COVID-19. Study-level background: Material from acute and convalescent COVID-19 was sourced from the United States, Italy and Spain. PBMCs, B-cell-depleted T cells, or T cells provided the cDNA or gDNA that made up the material.

Under the authors' procedure: Amplifying reference gene primers gave estimates of nucleated cell counts. TCRdb keeps only in-frame clones here, not all; method: immunoSEQ multiplex PCR. Clone size and the V and J calls come from that table; the DNA yielded D and trimming. The table has about 520,000 clones, roughly 85% seen once. The sequence was obtained from a human donor in a cohort sampled during active COVID-19. The sample was peripheral blood.

The CDR3 region is CASSLAPEVQPQHF. CDR3 DNA: TGTGCCAGCAGCTTAGCCCCGGAGGTGCAGCCCCAGCATTTT. V is TRBV7-2 and J is TRBJ1-5; D remains ambiguous. The CDR3 sequence is 14 residues long. Germline values: CDR1 SGHTA, CDR2 FQGNSA. V shed 0 bases and J shed 7 bases, with 10 bases lying between them.